One sample yielded the 24 T cell receptor beta chains listed below, sequenced in a study of PD-1 blockade in classical Hodgkin lymphoma. Assay used: immunoSEQ multiplex PCR; TCRdb lists only in-frame clones, some missing. The table includes tens of thousands of clones, about 71% detected once. Each patient's relapse followed autologous stem cell transplantation, and brentuximab vedotin exposure varied. The sample was peripheral blood mononuclear cells (PBMCs), taken at baseline. These TCRs come from a human donor with classical Hodgkin lymphoma.

The CDR3 DNA is TGTGCCAGCAGCCTCCGGGCAGGGGGTCGGGAGACCCAGTACTTC. Translating it yields CASSLRAGGRETQYF. This rearrangement joins TRBV27 to TRBJ2-5; 7 nucleotides align to TRBD1. Germline CDR1 is MNHEY and CDR2 is SMNVEV (reference sequence). The CDR3 spans 15 residues. J was trimmed by 5 bases and V by 6 bases; bases with no gene match: 12.

The rearrangement links TRBV30 to TRBJ2-7; TRBD2 matches at 9 bases. The V and J ends lost 1 base and 6 bases, in that order; junction bases with no gene match: 7. The CDR3 runs to 14 residues. Germline CDR1 is GTSNPN and CDR2 is SVGIG (reference sequence). CDR3 loop: CAWSAEAGGFEQYF. CDR3 nucleotide sequence: TGTGCCTGGAGTGCGGAGGCGGGAGGGTTCGAGCAGTACTTC. Full variable domain (missing parts from reference TRBV30 and TRBJ2-7): SQTIHQWPATLVQPVGSPLSLECTVEGTSNPNLYWYRQAAGRGLQLLFYSVGIGQISSEVPQNLSASRPQDRQFILSSKKLLLSDSGFYLCAWSAEAGGFEQYFGPGTRLTVT.

The V and J genes are TRBV30 and TRBJ2-1, with D possibly being TRBD2 (5 bases). V lost 6 bases and J lost 1, with 10 bases in between. The CDR3 consists of 13 residues. Looked up from germline, CDR1 is GTSNPN and CDR2 is SVGIG (reference sequence). The CDR3 nucleotides are TGTGCCTGCGGGGTTCCTTCCTACAATGAGCAGTTCTTC. This gives the protein CACGVPSYNEQFF.

This chain joins TRBV7-2 and TRBJ2-7; the D is unclear. Per germline, CDR1 SGHTA and CDR2 FQGNSA. V was trimmed by 3 bases and J by 0 bases, leaving 3 bases between them. This CDR3 is 12 amino acids long. The CDR3 spells CASSFFSYEQYF. Written as DNA, the CDR3 is TGTGCCAGCAGCTTCTTCTCCTACGAGCAGTACTTC.

This clone was detected a few times. The chain links TRBV2 to TRBJ1-1; D uncertain. V lost 7 bases, J lost 1 base, and 16 bases lay in between. The CDR3 length is 15 residues. CDR1 and CDR2 (germline): SNHLY, FYNNEI. In nucleotides, the CDR3 is TGTGCCAGCATTGGCGGAAGGGCTGGGAACACTGAAGCTTTCTTT. Translating gives CASIGGRAGNTEAFF.

This chain links TRBV19 with TRBJ2-1; D is possibly TRBD1 or TRBD2 (5 bases each). Per germline, CDR1 LNHDA and CDR2 SQIVND (reference sequence). V was cut by 5 bases and J by 3 bases, with 20 bases left in between. CDR3 length: 17 amino acids. The CDR3 loop is CASSRDWSRGHYNEQFF. CDR3 nucleotides: TGTGCCAGTAGTCGGGATTGGAGCCGGGGCCACTACAATGAGCAGTTCTTC.

This clone occurred once. This chain joins TRBV9 and TRBJ2-3; D unclear. The V end was cut by 4 bases, the J end by 0 bases, with 6 bases between. The CDR3 has 13 amino acids. CDR1 and CDR2 (germline): SGDLS, YYNGEE. The CDR3 DNA sequence: TGTGCCAGCAGCCCCGATAGCACAGATACGCAGTATTTT. This translates into CASSPDSTDTQYF.

In its sample, this clone ranks as medium-sized. V is TRBV28 and J is TRBJ2-3; tentative D call: TRBD1 (5 bases). The CDR3 length is 15 residues. Germline-derived CDR1 and CDR2 are MDHEN and SYDVKM. Deletions cut 5 bases from V and 0 bases from J, with 12 bases between. CDR3 loop: CASSLDSASTDTQYF. CDR3 coding DNA: TGTGCCAGCAGTCTCGACAGCGCTAGCACAGATACGCAGTATTTT.

The chain carries TRBV19 and TRBJ2-1; D is ambiguous. The V gene's germline CDR1 is LNHDA and CDR2 SQIVND (reference sequence). V gave up 1 base and J gave up 8 bases, with 9 bases separating them. This CDR3 is built from 13 residues. The CDR3 coding sequence is TGTGCCAGTAGTATAGGAGTCGCCGATGAGCAGTTCTTC. Amino acids: CASSIGVADEQFF.

This clone was seen only a few times. The chain combines TRBV28 with TRBJ2-5, with TRBD1 matching over 7 bases. V lost 4 bases to trimming and J lost 3 bases; unmatched junction nucleotides: 14. The CDR3 is made up of 17 amino acids. Germline V gene data show CDR1 as MDHEN and CDR2 as SYDVKM. CDR3 amino acids: CASSWGRGKRSEETQYF. In DNA, the CDR3 is TGTGCCAGCAGTTGGGGCAGGGGGAAGAGGAGTGAAGAGACCCAGTACTTC.

Note on this clone: The sample holds other DNA sequences that translate to the same CDR3. V usage is TRBV4-1 and J usage is TRBJ1-2; 12 positions agree with TRBD1. CDR3 length equals 15 residues. The trim removed 4 bases at V and 7 bases at J, leaving 7 bases unmatched. The germline gives CDR1 MGHRA, CDR2 YSYEKL. CDR3 nucleotides: TGCGCCAGCAGCCCTAGGGGGACAGGGGGCGGTGGCTACACCTTC. The encoded protein is CASSPRGTGGGGYTF.

The chain combines TRBV20-1 with TRBJ2-7; D gene unclear. The CDR3 is made up of 11 amino acids. V gave up 5 bases and J gave up 0 bases, with 5 bases separating them. CDR1 and CDR2 (germline): DFQATT, SNEGSKA (reference sequence). CDR3 nucleotides: TGCAGTGCTCTTTACTCCTACGAGCAGTACTTC. As protein: CSALYSYEQYF.

The rearrangement uses TRBV7-8 and TRBJ1-5; D is ambiguous. CDR1 SGHVS and CDR2 FQNEAQ come from the germline V gene. CDR3 length equals 13 residues. V gave up 4 bases and J gave up 3 bases, with 7 bases separating them. The CDR3 here is CASSSAPNQPQHF. The CDR3 DNA follows: TGTGCCAGCAGCTCGGCGCCCAATCAGCCCCAGCATTTT.

The chain combines TRBV18 with TRBJ1-4; perhaps TRBD1 as D (5 bases). Trimming left V 2 bases short and J 3 bases short, with 7 bases between. This CDR3 contains 14 residues. Germline assignment: CDR1 KGHSH and CDR2 LQKENI. The CDR3 DNA is TGTGCCAGCTCACCAGGGGCGGCTAATGAAAAACTGTTTTTT. Translating it yields CASSPGAANEKLFF. The full variable domain, completed using reference TRBV18 and TRBJ1-4, is NAGVMQNPRHLVRRRGQEARLRCSPMKGHSHVYWYRQLPEEGLKFMVYLQKENIIDESGMPKERFSAEFPKEGPSILRIQQVVRGDSAAYFCASSPGAANEKLFFGSGTQLSVL.

This clone was counted a single time. The chain uses TRBV7-2 and TRBJ2-3, with TRBD2 matching over 8 bases. The ends lost 2 bases at V and 3 bases at J; junction bases unmatched: 10. Germline loops: CDR1 SGHTA, CDR2 FQGNSA. The CDR3 consists of 17 residues. The CDR3 nucleotides read TGTGCCAGCAGCTTATTACCTAGCGGGTCTCTTACAGATACGCAGTATTTT. It specifies CASSLLPSGSLTDTQYF.

The chain employs TRBV4-2 and TRBJ1-2; possibly TRBD1 for D (5 bases). This CDR3 is built from 14 residues. Germline assignment: CDR1 LGHNA and CDR2 YNFKEQ. The V end was cut by 1 base, the J end by 3 bases, with 9 bases between. The CDR3 nucleotides are TGTGCCAGCAGCCAAGGGGGCGAGGACTATGGCTACACCTTC. This codes for CASSQGGEDYGYTF.

J is TRBJ1-5 and V is TRBV9; TRBD1 agrees at 10 bases. Germline CDR1 is SGDLS and CDR2 is YYNGEE. The J segment lost 6 bases and the V segment lost 4 bases, leaving 4 bases of the junction unmatched. The CDR3 runs to 14 residues. CDR3 nucleotides: TGTGCCAGCAGCCCGGACAGGGGGTCTCAGCCCCAGCATTTT. This sequence encodes CASSPDRGSQPQHF.

This clone was counted only a few times. The CDR3 DNA sequence: TGTGCCAGCAGCGAGGAGACAGGGGGTTTCTACGAGCAGTACTTC. Amino acid sequence: CASSEETGGFYEQYF. This chain links TRBV9 with TRBJ2-7, with 9 positions matching TRBD1. CDR1 and CDR2 (germline): SGDLS, YYNGEE. The CDR3 has 15 residues. After removal of 3 bases from V and 3 bases from J, the junction contained 7 bases not matched to a gene.

This rearrangement joins TRBV6-5 to TRBJ1-5; D might be TRBD1 (6 bases). The germline V gene encodes CDR1 MNHEY and CDR2 SVGAGI. Trimming pared 2 bases from V and 1 base from J, leaving 9 bases between. The CDR3 runs to 15 residues. The CDR3 DNA reads as TGTGCCAGCAGTTACACTACAGGGAGCAATCAGCCCCAGCATTTT. It specifies CASSYTTGSNQPQHF.

The gene calls are TRBV7-2 and TRBJ2-7; no firm D call. The CDR3 has 15 amino acids. The ends were cut back, 5 bases at V and 2 bases at J, with 16 bases in the middle. Germline V gives CDR1 SGHTA, CDR2 FQGNSA. The CDR3 protein is CASSPGFGQPYEQYF. Here the CDR3 DNA reads TGTGCCAGCAGCCCCGGTTTCGGGCAGCCCTACGAGCAGTACTTC.

This chain uses TRBV4-3 with TRBJ2-6; D is uncertain. From germline, CDR1 is LGHNA and CDR2 YSLEER. V was shortened by 5 bases and J by 3 bases, with 11 bases between the two germline ends. The CDR3 runs 15 residues. The CDR3 sequence is CASSKVDFGANVLTF. DNA for the CDR3: TGCGCCAGCAGCAAGGTGGATTTTGGGGCCAACGTCCTGACTTTC.

The gene calls are TRBV27 and TRBJ1-2, with 10 nucleotides matching TRBD1. Per the germline V gene, CDR1 is MNHEY and CDR2 is SMNVEV (reference sequence). This CDR3 comprises 13 residues. V lost 6 bases and J lost 4; bases outside the gene matches: 2. In DNA form, the CDR3 reads TGTGCCAGCAGCCGGACAGGGGGCTATGGCTACACCTTC. Translated: CASSRTGGYGYTF.

The chain joins TRBV6-6 to TRBJ1-3; D remains unclear. The V gene lost 6 bases and the J gene lost 2 bases, with 17 bases spanning the gap. Germline V gene data show CDR1 as MNHNY and CDR2 as SVGAGI (reference sequence). This CDR3 is 16 amino acids long. For the CDR3, the DNA is TGTGCCAGCAGGCCTTCTGAGTGGTGGGCTGGAAACACCATATATTTT. Translation gives CASRPSEWWAGNTIYF.

The chain couples TRBV5-1 to TRBJ2-7; 8 nucleotides line up with TRBD2. CDR3 size: 15 residues. Trimming at V came to 0 bases and at J to 1 base, leaving 3 bases not matched to a gene. The germline CDR1 and CDR2 sequences are SGHRS and YFSETQ. The CDR3 sequence: CASSLAGTSSYEQYF. Written as DNA, the CDR3 is TGCGCCAGCAGCTTGGCCGGGACTAGTTCCTACGAGCAGTACTTC.